This T cell receptor beta chain came from a study of CD39 and CD103 CD8 tumor-infiltrating T cells (dated by TCRdb to the late 2010s). For the study in its entirety: Repertoire comparisons were shown for an HPV-positive HNSCC, an HPV-negative HNSCC, an ovarian cancer and a melanoma patient. Deep sequencing of TCRbeta CDR3 was used to compare the repertoires of CD8 TIL subsets, defined by CD103 and CD39, with those of peripheral memory CD8 T cells. Overall results and qualifications from the work: DP CD8 TILs appeared more oligoclonal than DN and SP CD8 TILs and blood memory CD8 T cells, with top 30 clonotypes covering 56-86%. DP TIL clonotypes were rarely detected in blood or uninvolved lymph node, whereas DN TIL clonotypes were found to largely overlap with peripheral memory CD8 repertoires.

For each subset, between about 8,500 and 100,000 sorted cells were used for genomic DNA extraction with the DNeasy Blood and Tissue Kit. The immunoSEQ service sequenced and mapped the TCRbeta V-J or V-D-J regions, with each sample reaching coverage above 8x. On the study's bioinformatics: Analysis was restricted to productive rearrangements exported from the immunoSEQ Analyzer platform, and clonality was assessed using the 500 most abundant clones. To quantify how much repertoires overlapped between populations, both the Morisita-Horn similarity index and the Jaccard index were used. Morisita-Horn similarity between CD8 T-cell subset TCR repertoires was measured in six cancer patients. This immuneACCESS table, as held by TCRdb, lists in-frame sequences with V and J called but not all clones. Of the missing ones, under half trace to an unresolved V gene in checked studies; the others have no known cause. D and trimming were read from the DNA, whereas the V and J calls and clone size are those reported in that table. The sample table shows around 15,000 clones, and around nine tenths are seen once. Around 4% of the sample lies in the top ten.

The germline V gene encodes CDR1 SNHLY and CDR2 FYNNEI. Trimming takes 6 bases from V and 4 bases from J, and the germline ends sit 9 bases apart. From its cysteine to its phenylalanine, the CDR3 spans 13 amino acids. The read is trimmed to its CDR3 DNA, 39 bases read in frame from base 1. This clone appeared a single time. No antigen is known for it. Base qualities are not at hand, and no much larger clone is one base apart. No therapy was being received by patients at the time of sample collection, although prior treatments had ranged from chemotherapy, radiotherapy, surgery and immunotherapy to none. After thawing, cells went through T lymphocyte enrichment using a negative-selection kit, with EpCAM beads added for tumor-infiltrating lymphocytes. Memory CD8 T cells were sorted using a CD8+CD4-CD45RA- gate, without regard to whether the cells expressed CCR7. Peripheral blood mononuclear cells were isolated by Ficoll-Paque PLUS gradient and cryopreserved before analysis. Populations were sorted on a FACSAria II to roughly 99% purity, and the cell pellets were frozen for TCR sequencing without being cultured.

This receptor chain uses TRBV2 and TRBJ1-4; the D gene is unclear. Material for sequencing was CD8+ T cells sorted from blood. Interpreted using the paper, the cell subset or site label stands for: total memory CD8 T cells (CD45RA-CCR7+/-) from blood or uninvolved lymph node. The sequence was collected from a human donor with head and neck squamous cell carcinoma. The nucleotides are TGTGCCAGCAGCTCCATCGATAATGAAAAACTGTTTTTT. The resulting protein is CASSSIDNEKLFF.